Given below is one T cell receptor beta chain in context. This sample is drawn from a study of cytomegalovirus exposure and HLA in healthy donors. PCR used 60 Vbeta primers and 13 Jbeta primers. Profiled with immunoSEQ multiplex PCR; TCRdb holds only in-frame clones, not every one. The table shows hundreds of thousands of clones, with roughly 90% occurring only once. Unmatched junction bases numbered 8, after V lost 1 base and J lost 8 bases. Per germline, CDR1 MNHNS and CDR2 SASEGT. The length of the CDR3 is 16 residues. V usage is TRBV6-1 and J usage is TRBJ1-4; 9 nucleotides line up with TRBD1. The sequence came from a woman in her late teens or twenties in good health and CMV-seronegative. The sample taken for sequencing was PBMCs. The CDR3 DNA is TGTGCCAGCAGTGAAGGATGGGACAGGGTGGAGGAAAAACTGTTTTTT. This translates into CASSEGWDRVEEKLFF.